This T cell receptor beta chain was identified during a study of T cells after yellow fever vaccination. Trimming took 6 bases from V and 0 from J, leaving 15 bases between them. The germline gives CDR1 DFQATT, CDR2 SNEGSKA (reference sequence). This CDR3 contains 14 residues. TCRdb fed the 5' RACE reads into MiXCR, producing one record per CDR3 protein. The table lists around 300,000 distinct CDR3 sequences, about an eighth of them singletons. This clonotype was counted between two and nine times. The chain carries TRBV20-1 and TRBJ2-7, with D possibly being TRBD2 (6 bases). Sample: CD4+ T cells sorted from PBMCs, taken 45 days after the yellow fever booster vaccination. The sequence was collected from a man in his thirties or forties who received the YFV17D yellow fever vaccine. The CDR3 is CSARLGGSSYEQYF. The CDR3 nucleotides read TGCAGTGCACGACTTGGGGGGAGCTCCTACGAGCAGTACTTC.